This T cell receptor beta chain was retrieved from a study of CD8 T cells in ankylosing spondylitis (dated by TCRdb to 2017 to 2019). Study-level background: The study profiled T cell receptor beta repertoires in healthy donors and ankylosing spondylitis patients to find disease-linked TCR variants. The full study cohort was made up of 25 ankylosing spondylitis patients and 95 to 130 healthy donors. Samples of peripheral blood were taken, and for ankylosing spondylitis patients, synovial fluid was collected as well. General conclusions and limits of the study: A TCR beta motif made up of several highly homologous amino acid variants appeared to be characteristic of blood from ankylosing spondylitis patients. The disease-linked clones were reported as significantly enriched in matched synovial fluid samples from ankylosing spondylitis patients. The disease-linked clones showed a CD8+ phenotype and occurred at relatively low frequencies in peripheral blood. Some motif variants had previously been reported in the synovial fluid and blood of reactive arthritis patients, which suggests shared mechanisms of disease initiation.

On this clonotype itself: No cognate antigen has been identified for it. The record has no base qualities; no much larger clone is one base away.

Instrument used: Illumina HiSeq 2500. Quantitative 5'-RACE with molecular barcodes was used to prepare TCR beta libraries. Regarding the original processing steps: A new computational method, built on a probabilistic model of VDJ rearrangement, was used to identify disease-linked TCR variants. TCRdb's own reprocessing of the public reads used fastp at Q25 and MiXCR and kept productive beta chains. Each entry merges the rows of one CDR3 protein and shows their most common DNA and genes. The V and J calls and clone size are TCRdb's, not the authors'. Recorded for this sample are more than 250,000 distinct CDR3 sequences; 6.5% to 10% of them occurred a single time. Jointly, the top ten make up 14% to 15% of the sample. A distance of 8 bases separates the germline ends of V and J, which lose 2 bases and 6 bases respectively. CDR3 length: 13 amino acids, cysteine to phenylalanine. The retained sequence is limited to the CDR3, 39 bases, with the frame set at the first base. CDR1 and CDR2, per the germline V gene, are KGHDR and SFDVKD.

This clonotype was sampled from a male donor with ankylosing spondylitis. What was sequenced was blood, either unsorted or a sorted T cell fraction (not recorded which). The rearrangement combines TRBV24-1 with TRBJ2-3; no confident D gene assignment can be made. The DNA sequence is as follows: TGTGCCACCAGTGATTCCGGGCGGGATACGCAGTATTTT. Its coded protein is CATSDSGRDTQYF.